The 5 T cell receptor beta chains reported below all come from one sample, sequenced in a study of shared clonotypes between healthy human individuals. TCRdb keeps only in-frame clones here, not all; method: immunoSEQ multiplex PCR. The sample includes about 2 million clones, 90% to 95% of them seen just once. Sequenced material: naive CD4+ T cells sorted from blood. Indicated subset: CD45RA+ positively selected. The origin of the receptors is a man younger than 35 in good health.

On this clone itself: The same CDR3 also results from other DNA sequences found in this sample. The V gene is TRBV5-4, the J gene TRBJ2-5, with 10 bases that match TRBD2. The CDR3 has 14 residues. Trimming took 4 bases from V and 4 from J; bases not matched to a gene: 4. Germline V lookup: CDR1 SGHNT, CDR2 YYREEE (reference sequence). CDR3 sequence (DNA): TGTGCCAGCAGCCTAGCGGGAGCGGGAGAGACCCAGTACTTC. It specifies CASSLAGAGETQYF.

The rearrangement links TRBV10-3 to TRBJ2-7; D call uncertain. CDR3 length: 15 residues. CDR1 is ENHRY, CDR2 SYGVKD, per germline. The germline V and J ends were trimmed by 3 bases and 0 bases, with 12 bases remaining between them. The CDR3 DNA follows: TGTGCCATCAGTGAACAAACCTCCCCCTCCTACGAGCAGTACTTC. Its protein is CAISEQTSPSYEQYF.

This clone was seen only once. CDR3 coding DNA: TGTGCCAGCAGGACTAGCGGGTACGGGTCCTACGAGCAGTACTTC. Protein sequence: CASRTSGYGSYEQYF. V and J are TRBV7-2 and TRBJ2-7; the match to TRBD2 covers 10 bases. This CDR3 is 15 amino acids long. Losses at the gene ends were 6 bases for V and 1 base for J; bases not matched to a gene: 6. The germline V gene has CDR1 SGHTA and CDR2 FQGNSA.

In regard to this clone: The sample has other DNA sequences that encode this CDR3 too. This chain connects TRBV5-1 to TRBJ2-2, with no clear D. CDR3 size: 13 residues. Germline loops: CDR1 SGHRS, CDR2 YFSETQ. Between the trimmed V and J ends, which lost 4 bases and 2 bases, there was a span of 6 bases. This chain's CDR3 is CASSPQNTGELFF. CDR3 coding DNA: TGCGCCAGCAGCCCCCAAAACACCGGGGAGCTGTTTTTT.

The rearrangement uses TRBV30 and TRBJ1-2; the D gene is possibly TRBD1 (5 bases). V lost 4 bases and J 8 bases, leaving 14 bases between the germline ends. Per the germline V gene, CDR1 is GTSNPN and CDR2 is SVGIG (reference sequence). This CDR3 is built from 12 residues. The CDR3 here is CAWNSAGRGYTF. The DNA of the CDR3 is TGTGCCTGGAATTCGGCAGGGAGGGGCTACACCTTC.